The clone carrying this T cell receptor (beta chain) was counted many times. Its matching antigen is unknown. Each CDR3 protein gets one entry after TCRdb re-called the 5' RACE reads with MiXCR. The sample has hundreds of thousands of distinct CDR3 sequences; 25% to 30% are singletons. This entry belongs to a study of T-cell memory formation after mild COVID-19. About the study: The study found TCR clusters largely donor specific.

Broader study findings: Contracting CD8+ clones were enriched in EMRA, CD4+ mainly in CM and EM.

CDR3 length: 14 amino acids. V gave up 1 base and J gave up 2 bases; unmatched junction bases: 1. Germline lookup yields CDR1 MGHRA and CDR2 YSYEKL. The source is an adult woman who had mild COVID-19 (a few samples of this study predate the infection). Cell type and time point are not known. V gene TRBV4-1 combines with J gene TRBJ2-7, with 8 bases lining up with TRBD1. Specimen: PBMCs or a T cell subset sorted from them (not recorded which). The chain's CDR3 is CASSQGTGTYEQYF. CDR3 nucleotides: TGCGCCAGCAGCCAAGGGACAGGGACCTACGAGCAGTACTTC.